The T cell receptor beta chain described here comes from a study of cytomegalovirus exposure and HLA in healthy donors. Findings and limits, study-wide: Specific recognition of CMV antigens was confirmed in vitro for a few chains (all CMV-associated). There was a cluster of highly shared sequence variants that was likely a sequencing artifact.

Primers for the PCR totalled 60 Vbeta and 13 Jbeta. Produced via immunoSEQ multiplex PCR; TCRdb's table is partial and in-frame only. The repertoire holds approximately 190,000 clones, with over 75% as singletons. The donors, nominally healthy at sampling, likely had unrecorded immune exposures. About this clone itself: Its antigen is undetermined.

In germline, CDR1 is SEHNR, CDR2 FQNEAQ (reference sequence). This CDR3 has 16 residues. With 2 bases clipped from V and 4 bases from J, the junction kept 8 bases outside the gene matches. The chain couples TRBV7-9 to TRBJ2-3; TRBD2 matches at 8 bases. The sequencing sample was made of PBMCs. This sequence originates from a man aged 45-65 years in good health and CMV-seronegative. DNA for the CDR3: TGTGCCAGCAGCTTAACAGCGGGACTAGTTTCAGATACGCAGTATTTT. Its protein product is CASSLTAGLVSDTQYF. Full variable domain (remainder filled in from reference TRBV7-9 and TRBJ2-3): DTGVSQNPRHKITKRGQNVTFRCDPISEHNRLYWYRQTLGQGPEFLTYFQNEAQLEKSRLLSDRFSAERPKGSFSTLEIQRTEQGDSAMYLCASSLTAGLVSDTQYFGPGTRLTVL.